The entry below describes one T cell receptor beta chain. The antigen is undetermined. V shed 5 bases and J 7 bases; nucleotides not matched to a gene: 7. This CDR3 is built from 13 residues. Germline loops: CDR1 GTSNPN, CDR2 SVGIG (reference sequence). This entry belongs to a study of memory CD4+ T cells and cytomegalovirus serostatus. Across the study: This sample comes from healthy Belgian adults, about 10 CMV seropositive, approximately 24 seronegative. Study-wide results and caveats: A US-trained random forest predicted CMV serostatus with median AUC roughly 0.91.

The sort gate was single viable CD3+CD4+CD8-CD45RO+ cells for memory CD4+ T cells. Clones were read by immunoSEQ multiplex PCR, and TCRdb kept only the in-frame ones, dropping some. The data show 35,000 to 45,000 clones, over 60% seen once. The receptor was isolated from an adult in good health and CMV-seronegative. The J gene is TRBJ1-5, the V gene TRBV30; 8 bases are a match to TRBD1. Source material: memory CD4+ T cells from blood. CDR3 residues: CAWAGQGRQPQHF. The CDR3 DNA follows: TGTGCCTGGGCTGGACAGGGTAGACAGCCCCAGCATTTT.